The 22 T cell receptor beta chains in this list originate from one sample, sequenced in a study of cytomegalovirus exposure and HLA in healthy donors. PCR involved 60 Vbeta and 13 Jbeta primers. Measured with immunoSEQ multiplex PCR; TCRdb has only the in-frame clones, and not every one. The table lists about 180,000 clones, about 83% of them singletons. Source material: PBMCs. The receptors derive from a girl aged 5-17 years in good health and CMV-seropositive.

CDR3 sequence: CASSPRGDRVPYGYTF. The CDR3 DNA reads TGTGCCAGCAGTCCTAGGGGGGACAGGGTACCCTATGGCTACACCTTC. This rearrangement joins TRBV7-9 to TRBJ1-2; 9 bases are shared with TRBD1. The ends lost 6 bases at V and 4 bases at J; junction bases unmatched: 12. CDR3 size: 16 residues. Germline CDR1 is SEHNR and CDR2 is FQNEAQ (reference sequence). The entire variable domain, with the rest obtained from reference TRBV7-9 and TRBJ1-2, is as follows: DTGVSQNPRHKITKRGQNVTFRCDPISEHNRLYWYRQTLGQGPEFLTYFQNEAQLEKSRLLSDRFSAERPKGSFSTLEIQRTEQGDSAMYLCASSPRGDRVPYGYTFGSGTRLTVV.

The DNA for the CDR3 is TGTGCCAGCAGCCTTACAGGGCATGGGACCCAGTACTTC. Amino acid sequence: CASSLTGHGTQYF. This sequence joins TRBV13 and TRBJ2-5, with a tentative D call TRBD1 (6 bases). CDR3 size: 13 residues. Germline CDR1 PRHDT, CDR2 FYEKMQ (reference sequence). The ends were cut back, 5 bases at V and 7 bases at J, with 14 bases in the middle.

In this sample, this clone turned up once. V and J are TRBV9 and TRBJ1-6; 9 nucleotides match TRBD1. This CDR3 region has 16 residues. CDR1 and CDR2 from the germline V gene are SGDLS and YYNGEE. V lost 3 bases and J lost 0; bases outside the gene matches: 1. CDR3 in amino acids: CASSAGQGSYNSPLHF. CDR3 nucleotides: TGTGCCAGCAGCGCGGGACAGGGCTCCTATAATTCACCCCTCCACTTT. Full variable domain (rest looked up from reference TRBV9 and TRBJ1-6): DSGVTQTPKHLITATGQRVTLRCSPRSGDLSVYWYQQSLDQGLQFLIQYYNGEERAKGNILERFSAQQFPDLHSELNLSSLELGDSALYFCASSAGQGSYNSPLHFGNGTRLTVT.

This clone was counted only a few times. The chain has TRBV27 and TRBJ2-7; 11 bases fit TRBD1. CDR3 length: 14 residues. V lost 3 bases and J lost 4; bases outside the gene matches: 2. CDR1 MNHEY and CDR2 SMNVEV come from the germline V gene (reference sequence). The CDR3 coding sequence is TGTGCCAGCAGTTTCGGGACAGGGGGGTACGAGCAGTACTTC. It yields the protein CASSFGTGGYEQYF.

As regards this clone: The junction departs from germline at one end; a sequencing error may be responsible. The gene calls are TRBV11-2 and TRBJ2-1, with D perhaps given as TRBD1 or TRBD2 (5 bases each). This CDR3 comprises 14 residues. CDR1 and CDR2 from the germline V gene are SGHAT and FQNNGV. This chain's CDR3 is CASTLLGDYNEQFF. The CDR3 coding sequence is TGTGCCAGCACCTTACTAGGGGACTACAATGAGCAGTTCTTC. Using reference TRBV11-2 and TRBJ2-1 for the parts outside the CDR3, the full variable domain is EAGVAQSPRYKIIEKRQSVAFWCNPISGHATLYWYQQILGQGPKLLIQFQNNGVVDDSQLPKDRFSAERLKGVDSTLKIQPAKLEDSAVYLCASTLLGDYNEQFFGPGTRLTVL.

The chain recombines TRBV5-1 with TRBJ2-3, with D perhaps TRBD1 (6 bases). The CDR3 is made up of 15 amino acids. From germline, CDR1 is SGHRS and CDR2 YFSETQ. Trimming took off 1 base at V and 1 base at J, with 10 bases between the two ends. The CDR3, as DNA: TGCGCCAGCAGCTTGACAGGGCCGGGCACAGATACGCAGTATTTT. It is translated as CASSLTGPGTDTQYF. Complete variable domain (other parts from reference TRBV5-1 and TRBJ2-3): KAGVTQTPRYLIKTRGQQVTLSCSPISGHRSVSWYQQTPGQGLQFLFEYFSETQRNKGNFPGRFSGRQFSNSRSEMNVSTLELGDSALYLCASSLTGPGTDTQYFGPGTRLTVL.

The chain couples TRBV12-5 to TRBJ1-4; 7 bases are shared with TRBD1. Germline V lookup: CDR1 LGHNT, CDR2 FRNRAP. J gave up 5 bases and V 4 bases, and 4 bases lay outside the gene matches. The length of the CDR3 is 14 residues. CDR3 nucleotide sequence: TGTGCTAGTGGTTCGGACAGGACGAATGAAAAACTGTTTTTT. Protein sequence: CASGSDRTNEKLFF.

This sequence joins TRBV7-9 and TRBJ2-5; 8 bases fit TRBD1. The CDR3 contains 16 residues. The junction had 8 bases not matched to a gene; V was cut back by 5 bases and J by 0 bases. CDR1 and CDR2 from the germline V gene are SEHNR and FQNEAQ (reference sequence). The CDR3: CASSLGTGLYQETQYF. In nucleotides, the CDR3 is TGTGCCAGCAGCCTGGGGACAGGATTGTACCAAGAGACCCAGTACTTC.

V and J are TRBV6-1 and TRBJ1-2, with D maybe TRBD1 (6 bases). This CDR3 spans 14 amino acids. The V gene's germline CDR1 is MNHNS and CDR2 SASEGT. V lost 7 bases to trimming and J lost 1 base, with 13 bases between them. The CDR3 DNA reads as TGTGCCAGCAACAAGGACAGTCTTAACTATGGCTACACCTTC. Protein product: CASNKDSLNYGYTF.

This chain connects TRBV7-2 to TRBJ1-2, with D perhaps TRBD1 (6 bases). The V end was cut by 4 bases, the J end by 8 bases, with 20 bases between. The CDR3 runs to 15 residues. In germline, CDR1 is SGHTA, CDR2 FQGNSA. CDR3 loop: CASSSPGQWLRGYTF. In nucleotides, the CDR3 is TGTGCCAGCAGCTCGCCTGGACAGTGGCTAAGGGGCTACACCTTC.

The J gene is TRBJ2-7, the V gene TRBV19, with D possibly being TRBD2 (5 bases). V dropped 6 bases and J dropped 7 bases, with 13 bases sitting between them. The CDR3 runs 12 residues. CDR1 and CDR2 from the germline V gene are LNHDA and SQIVND (reference sequence). CDR3 region: CASSPFGGEQYF. The CDR3 bases are TGTGCCAGTAGCCCGTTTGGCGGGGAGCAGTACTTC.

The genes are TRBV4-1 and TRBJ2-1; maybe TRBD1 (6 bases). CDR1 is MGHRA and CDR2 is YSYEKL in the germline V gene. The CDR3 sequence is 13 residues long. V was cut by 0 bases and J by 8 bases, with 8 bases left in between. The CDR3 nucleotides are TGCGCCAGCAGCCAAGATCCAGGGGATGAGCAGTTCTTC. It encodes CASSQDPGDEQFF.

In its sample, this clone was seen a few times. The V gene is TRBV7-9, the J gene TRBJ2-2; 7 bases map to TRBD1. The germline gives CDR1 SEHNR, CDR2 FQNEAQ (reference sequence). V was clipped by 8 bases and J by 1 base; unmatched bases: 7. The CDR3 has 15 amino acids. This CDR3 is CASRQDRLNTGELFF. Written as DNA, the CDR3 is TGTGCCAGCCGTCAGGACAGGTTGAACACCGGGGAGCTGTTTTTT. The variable domain in full, completed from reference TRBV7-9 and TRBJ2-2, reads DTGVSQNPRHKITKRGQNVTFRCDPISEHNRLYWYRQTLGQGPEFLTYFQNEAQLEKSRLLSDRFSAERPKGSFSTLEIQRTEQGDSAMYLCASRQDRLNTGELFFGEGSRLTVL.

The rearrangement uses TRBV21-1 and TRBJ2-7; no check of the table's D call, TRBD1, against the DNA was made. TRBV21-1 is flagged as a pseudogene. The CDR3 is 14 residues long. DNA for the CDR3: TGTGCCAGCAGCAAAGTCGGGCAGGGCCACGAGCAGTACTTC. The encoded protein is CASSKVGQGHEQYF.

The rearrangement uses TRBV7-9 and TRBJ2-6; 8 bases line up with TRBD1. Germline assignment: CDR1 SEHNR and CDR2 FQNEAQ (reference sequence). The CDR3 sequence is 16 residues long. With 8 bases clipped from V and 0 bases from J, the junction kept 6 bases outside the gene matches. Here the CDR3 reads CASGGQAISGANVLTF. The DNA of the CDR3 is TGTGCCAGCGGGGGACAGGCGATCTCTGGGGCCAACGTCCTGACTTTC.

The chain employs TRBV30 and TRBJ2-7, with 10 nucleotides matching TRBD2. The length of the CDR3 is 16 residues. V trimming: 2 bases; J trimming: 4 bases; junction bases outside the gene matches: 11. From germline, CDR1 is GTSNPN and CDR2 SVGIG (reference sequence). The CDR3 nucleotides read TGTGCCTGGAGTTTCTTTAGCGGGGGGAGCCCTTACGAGCAGTACTTC. Its protein is CAWSFFSGGSPYEQYF.

The chain uses TRBV27 and TRBJ1-3; 7 bases are shared with TRBD1. There are 17 residues in the CDR3. Per germline, CDR1 MNHEY and CDR2 SMNVEV (reference sequence). With 7 bases clipped from V and 0 bases from J, the junction kept 12 bases outside the gene matches. As DNA, the CDR3 is TGTGCCAGCAAACCTAGAGGGGGCGTTGACTCTGGAAACACCATATATTTT. Translation gives CASKPRGGVDSGNTIYF.

This clone has just a few counts. The rearrangement links TRBV7-9 to TRBJ1-5; no clear D. The CDR3 length is 13 residues. The germline V gene encodes CDR1 SEHNR and CDR2 FQNEAQ (reference sequence). Between the trimmed V and J ends, which lost 6 bases and 4 bases, there was a span of 10 bases. The CDR3 DNA is TGTGCCAGCAGTAGGGAGATAAATCAGCCCCAGCATTTT. Residues: CASSREINQPQHF.

The chain recombines TRBV11-3 with TRBJ2-3, with a possible D match to TRBD1 (6 bases). CDR1 and CDR2 from the germline V gene are SGHNT and YENEEA. The CDR3 is 15 amino acids. The germline V and J ends were trimmed by 5 bases and 4 bases, with 16 bases remaining between them. The CDR3 nucleotides are TGTGCCAGCAGCCAGGGGACATCGGCCGCAGATACGCAGTATTTT. Its protein is CASSQGTSAADTQYF.

This chain links TRBV27 with TRBJ2-7; possibly TRBD2 for D (6 bases). V gave up 2 bases and J gave up 2 bases, with 10 bases separating them. This CDR3 comprises 14 residues. Germline CDR1 is MNHEY and CDR2 is SMNVEV (reference sequence). CDR3 sequence: CASSLLRGTYEQYF. The CDR3 DNA follows: TGTGCCAGCAGTTTACTGCGGGGAACCTACGAGCAGTACTTC.

The chain recombines TRBV7-8 with TRBJ2-5, with 9 bases matching TRBD1. Trimming cost V 2 bases and J 7 bases; bases outside gene matches: 2. The CDR3 covers 13 residues. Germline CDR1 SGHVS, CDR2 FQNEAQ. The CDR3 region has the DNA TGTGCCAGCAGCTTACGACAGGGGGTGACCCAGTACTTC. Amino acids: CASSLRQGVTQYF.

The chain's CDR3 is CASSPANYGYTF. The CDR3 nucleotides read TGCGCCAGCAGCCCTGCTAACTATGGCTACACCTTC. This chain links TRBV5-1 with TRBJ1-2, with D unclear. CDR3 size: 12 residues. The V and J ends lost 4 bases and 0 bases respectively, with 4 bases between them. Germline CDR1 and CDR2: SGHRS and YFSETQ.